The 8 T cell receptor beta chains below all came from one sample that was sequenced in a study of T cells after posttransplantation cyclophosphamide (dated by TCRdb to about 2016). The library was generated by the immunoSEQ multiplex PCR assay. The table was pulled from immuneACCESS by TCRdb, which kept in-frame rearrangements only. Such tables lose some clones; where checked, under half of the loss comes from unresolved V genes, and the rest has no known cause. The sample table contains roughly 21,000 clones; only one count was recorded for 70% to 90% of them. Of the sample, 2% to 2.5% is held by the ten largest clones. The control cohort consisted of ten or so patients who had myeloablative marrow transplants with methotrexate plus a calcineurin inhibitor and who were sampled 1 year after transplant. Sequences were derived from PBMCs, sampled 362 days after allogeneic stem cell transplant with calcineurin inhibitor and methotrexate. Source of these receptors: a female patient in her thirties or forties who received an allogeneic stem cell transplant from an unrelated donor, was CMV-positive, and had acute and chronic GVHD. Following transplantation, T cells from the graft donor may be among those present.

The gene calls are TRBV13 and TRBJ1-1, with D unresolved. The CDR3 sequence is 13 residues long. Looked up from germline, CDR1 is PRHDT and CDR2 is FYEKMQ (reference sequence). With 5 bases removed from V and 6 bases from J, the gap between germline ends came to 13 bases. The CDR3 reads CASSLRLNPEAFF. In DNA form, the CDR3 reads TGTGCCAGCAGCCTTAGACTGAATCCTGAAGCTTTCTTT.

The genes are TRBV19 and TRBJ1-1, with D uncertain. V was cut by 4 bases and J by 0 bases, with 6 bases left in between. The germline V gene has CDR1 LNHDA and CDR2 SQIVND (reference sequence). The CDR3 runs to 13 residues. CDR3 DNA: TGTGCCAGTAGTAAAAACATGAACACTGAAGCTTTCTTT. Translating it yields CASSKNMNTEAFF.

The gene calls are TRBV2 and TRBJ1-5, with unresolved D. This CDR3 is 14 amino acids long. Looked up from germline, CDR1 is SNHLY and CDR2 is FYNNEI. Deletions cut 7 bases from V and 3 bases from J, with 13 bases between. CDR3 bases: TGTGCCAGCACCTTAAGAGGGCACAATCAGCCCCAGCATTTT. It encodes CASTLRGHNQPQHF.

The chain recombines TRBV30 with TRBJ1-2, with unresolved D. Germline V gene lookup returns CDR1 GTSNPN and CDR2 SVGIG (reference sequence). V lost 4 bases and J 8 bases, leaving 20 bases between the germline ends. The CDR3 runs 14 residues. The CDR3 region has the DNA TGTGCCTGGATGCCAAGCGGAGGGAAGGACGGCTACACCTTC. Translation: CAWMPSGGKDGYTF.

A note on this clone: A read error may produce the germline difference seen at one junction end. The chain recombines TRBV7-7 with TRBJ2-1, with a tentative D call TRBD2 (5 bases). Per the germline V gene, CDR1 is SSHAT and CDR2 is FNYEAQ (reference sequence). This CDR3 is built from 14 residues. The CDR3 sequence: CASSLGLSGDEQFF. The DNA for the CDR3 is TGTGCTAGCAGCTTAGGACTCTCCGGGGATGAGCAGTTCTTC.

The gene calls are TRBV5-6 and TRBJ1-1, with D unresolved. Germline-derived CDR1 and CDR2 are SGHDT and YYEEEE. V was trimmed by 3 bases and J by 4 bases, leaving 4 bases between them. The CDR3 is 11 amino acids. The CDR3 coding sequence is TGTGCCAGCAGCTCCTTCACTGAAGCTTTCTTT. This sequence encodes CASSSFTEAFF. The full variable domain, in which reference TRBV5-6 and TRBJ1-1 provide the parts outside the CDR3, is DAGVTQSPTHLIKTRGQQVTLRCSPKSGHDTVSWYQQALGQGPQFIFQYYEEEERQRGNFPDRFSGHQFPNYSSELNVNALLLGDSALYLCASSSFTEAFFGQGTRLTVV.

The chain has TRBV5-1 and TRBJ2-7; D is unresolved. The V gene's germline CDR1 is SGHRS and CDR2 YFSETQ. This CDR3 spans 9 amino acids. V lost 3 bases and J 8 bases, leaving 3 bases between the germline ends. CDR3 in amino acids: CASSSKQYF. The CDR3 coding sequence is TGCGCCAGCAGCTCAAAGCAGTACTTC.

CDR3 protein: CASSYAGDLAYEQYF. The CDR3 bases are TGTGCCAGCAGTTACGCAGGGGACCTCGCCTACGAGCAGTACTTC. V gene TRBV6-5 combines with J gene TRBJ2-7; D is perhaps TRBD1 (6 bases). This CDR3 comprises 15 residues. The germline V gene encodes CDR1 MNHEY and CDR2 SVGAGI. Trimming removed 2 bases at V and 2 bases at J, with 13 bases between.